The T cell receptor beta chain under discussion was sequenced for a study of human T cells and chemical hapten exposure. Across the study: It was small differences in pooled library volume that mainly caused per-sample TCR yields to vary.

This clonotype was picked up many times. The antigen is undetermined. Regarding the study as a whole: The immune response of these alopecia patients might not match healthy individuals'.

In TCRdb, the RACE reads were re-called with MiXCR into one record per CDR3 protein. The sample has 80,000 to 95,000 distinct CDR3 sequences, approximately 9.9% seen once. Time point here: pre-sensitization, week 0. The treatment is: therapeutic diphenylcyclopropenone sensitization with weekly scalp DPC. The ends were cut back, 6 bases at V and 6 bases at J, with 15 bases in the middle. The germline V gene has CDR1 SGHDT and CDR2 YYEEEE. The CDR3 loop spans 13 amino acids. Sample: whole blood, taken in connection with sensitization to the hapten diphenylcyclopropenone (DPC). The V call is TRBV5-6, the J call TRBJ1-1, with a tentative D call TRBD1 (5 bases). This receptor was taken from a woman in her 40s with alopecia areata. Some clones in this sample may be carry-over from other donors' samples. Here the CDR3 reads CASTLGGVPEAFF. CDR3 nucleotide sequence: TGTGCCAGCACCCTCGGGGGGGTCCCTGAAGCTTTCTTT.